This paragraph reports one T cell receptor beta chain. The data derive from a study of glioma-infiltrating T cells after dendritic cell vaccination. Method: immunoSEQ multiplex PCR; TCRdb's copy keeps in-frame clones and lacks some. The sample consists of about 32,000 clones, roughly 90% of them appearing once. V was trimmed by 2 bases and J by 5 bases, leaving 9 bases between them. CDR3 length: 14 residues. The germline gives CDR1 MGHDK, CDR2 SYGVNS. The source is a human donor with glioblastoma. The chain employs TRBV25-1 and TRBJ2-2, with D possibly matching TRBD1 (6 bases). The source was blood, collected before dendritic cell vaccination. CDR3 nucleotides: TGTGCCAGCAGTGAACAGGGGAGAACCGGGGAGCTGTTTTTT. Translating it yields CASSEQGRTGELFF.